This TCR beta chain was recovered during a study of OX40 agonist ivuxolimab in advanced cancers. The investigators sampled blood at baseline, at cycle 4 day 1, and at cycle 7 day 1. V lost 4 bases and J lost 1, with 8 bases in between. The germline V gene encodes CDR1 SGHRS and CDR2 YFSETQ. This CDR3 has 14 residues. Overall study results and limits: Dosing at 0.1 to 3.0 mg/kg was accompanied by clonal expansion of CD4+ and CD8+ blood T cells by week 6. Among T cells, CD8+ cells averaged more expanded clones than CD4+ cells.

The method was immunoSEQ multiplex PCR; TCRdb's version includes in-frame clones alone and lacks a portion of them. The table has tens of thousands of clones, 75% to 90% seen once. Regarding this clone: Its antigen is not identified.

The TCR sequence derives from an adult with an advanced solid tumor such as melanoma, head and neck, liver or kidney cancer. The sequences come from CD4+ or CD8+ T cells sorted from blood, collected in a trial of the OX40 agonist ivuxolimab. The J gene is TRBJ2-2, the V gene TRBV5-1, with unresolved D. Here the CDR3 DNA reads TGCGCCAGCAGCCCGGTCGGGAACACCGGGGAGCTGTTTTTT. This gives the protein CASSPVGNTGELFF.